Here is one T cell receptor (beta chain) with its context. This entry is derived from a study of shared T cell receptors in the human thymus. Germline V gene data show CDR1 as MDHEN and CDR2 as SYDVKM. The CDR3 runs 16 residues. The V end lost 3 bases, the J end lost 3 bases, and 14 bases lay between the germline ends. Sequenced by immunoSEQ multiplex PCR; TCRdb stores in-frame clones only, minus some. The sample shows under 850,000 clones, approximately 90% of them seen only once. The same data also contributed to another study, on human thymus T cells.

The sequencing input was thymocytes. The genes are TRBV28 and TRBJ2-2; a possible D gene is TRBD1 (6 bases). The clonotype comes from a boy under three years old with a congenital heart defect. CDR3 loop: CASSFKGDMDTGELFF. The CDR3 DNA sequence: TGTGCCAGCAGTTTTAAGGGGGACATGGACACCGGGGAGCTGTTTTTT.